This entry lists 18 T cell receptor beta chains sequenced from one sample in a study of blood T cell repertoires in COVID-19. Clones were sequenced by immunoSEQ multiplex PCR, and TCRdb holds only the in-frame ones, with some missing. Here the sample spans fewer than 500,000 clones, about nine tenths being singletons. The source material was PBMCs or T cells enriched from blood (not recorded which). All receptors come from a woman under 30 who had recovered from COVID-19.

The DNA of the CDR3 is TGTGCCAGCTCCCCGGCAGGGTCCGCCAATTTTAGACTGTTTTTT. It is translated as CASSPAGSANFRLFF. V gene TRBV6-5 combines with J gene TRBJ1-4; D is possibly TRBD1 (5 bases). The CDR3 length is 15 residues. V gave up 8 bases and J gave up 13 bases, with 26 bases separating them. Germline V CDR1 and CDR2: MNHEY, SVGAGI.

The rearrangement uses TRBV6-5 and TRBJ1-1, with 7 positions matching TRBD1. Losses at the gene ends were 6 bases for V and 2 bases for J; bases not matched to a gene: 6. Germline V gives CDR1 MNHEY, CDR2 SVGAGI. This CDR3 comprises 14 residues. The CDR3 here is CASSMDRSNTEAFF. CDR3 sequence (DNA): TGTGCCAGCAGCATGGACAGGTCTAACACTGAAGCTTTCTTT.

The V gene is TRBV5-1, the J gene TRBJ2-2, with 7 bases aligning to TRBD2. Germline trimming cut 0 bases from V and 4 bases from J; bases unmatched to any gene: 3. The CDR3 contains 15 residues. From germline, CDR1 is SGHRS and CDR2 YFSETQ. Here the CDR3 reads CASSLGLAGTGELFF. In DNA, the CDR3 is TGCGCCAGCAGCTTGGGACTAGCAGGCACCGGGGAGCTGTTTTTT.

The gene calls are TRBV29-1 and TRBJ1-1; a weak D match, TRBD1 (6 bases). Germline-derived CDR1 and CDR2 are SQVTM and ANQGSEA. The CDR3 sequence is 13 residues long. The ends were cut back, 5 bases at V and 4 bases at J, with 14 bases in the middle. Here the CDR3 reads CSVSPGHTTEAFF. The CDR3 nucleotides are TGCAGCGTTTCTCCGGGACACACCACTGAAGCTTTCTTT.

Regarding this clone: This specimen includes other DNA sequences encoding the same CDR3. The chain recombines TRBV7-9 with TRBJ2-2; D gene unclear. V lost 4 bases and J lost 4, with 4 bases in between. From germline, CDR1 is SEHNR and CDR2 FQNEAQ (reference sequence). The CDR3 spans 12 residues. The CDR3 nucleotides read TGTGCCAGCAGCTATAGCACCGGGGAGCTGTTTTTT. Translation: CASSYSTGELFF.

The chain carries TRBV3-1 (or the pseudogene TRBV3-2) and TRBJ2-1; D unclear. Trimming left V 0 bases short and J 8 bases short, with 11 bases between. This CDR3 is 14 amino acids long. The V gene's germline CDR1 is LGHDT and CDR2 YNNKEL (reference sequence). CDR3 loop: CASSQELVVDEQFF. CDR3 nucleotide sequence: TGTGCCAGCAGCCAAGAACTGGTAGTGGATGAGCAGTTCTTC.

This clone was detected only a few times. This chain joins TRBV28 and TRBJ1-4, with D possibly matching TRBD1 (5 bases). The V and J ends lost 2 bases and 4 bases respectively, with 11 bases between them. The CDR3 is 15 amino acids. Looked up from germline, CDR1 is MDHEN and CDR2 is SYDVKM. CDR3 region: CASSLRDYLNEKLFF. Here the CDR3 DNA reads TGTGCCAGCAGTTTACGGGACTACCTTAATGAAAAACTGTTTTTT. Using reference TRBV28 and TRBJ1-4 for the parts outside the CDR3, the full variable domain is DVKVTQSSRYLVKRTGEKVFLECVQDMDHENMFWYRQDPGLGLRLIYFSYDVKMKEKGDIPEGYSVSREKKERFSLILESASTNQTSMYLCASSLRDYLNEKLFFGSGTQLSVL.

The chain combines TRBV14 with TRBJ2-7; 7 positions agree with TRBD1. The CDR3 has 13 amino acids. The germline CDR1 and CDR2 sequences are SGHDN and FVKESK. V dropped 6 bases and J dropped 2; count of bases not matched to a gene: 4. CDR3 region: CASSLQGTYEQYF. For the CDR3, the DNA is TGTGCCAGCAGTCTACAGGGGACCTACGAGCAGTACTTC.

The genes are TRBV6-4 and TRBJ1-1; 11 bases fit TRBD1. Per germline, CDR1 MRHNA and CDR2 SNTAGT. Trimming at V came to 6 bases and at J to 6 bases, leaving 6 bases not matched to a gene. The CDR3 is made up of 14 amino acids. For the CDR3, the DNA is TGTGCCAGCAGGCCGGACAGGGGGCTCGCTGAAGCTTTCTTT. It specifies CASRPDRGLAEAFF.

The chain recombines TRBV6-5 with TRBJ2-7; 11 nucleotides agree with TRBD2. This CDR3 is built from 14 residues. V dropped 6 bases and J dropped 3; count of bases not matched to a gene: 4. The germline V gene has CDR1 MNHEY and CDR2 SVGAGI. This CDR3 reads CASRTTSGDYEQYF. In nucleotides, the CDR3 is TGTGCCAGCAGAACGACTAGCGGGGACTACGAGCAGTACTTC.

V gene TRBV2 combines with J gene TRBJ1-1; TRBD1 is a possible D gene (6 bases). Germline V gene data show CDR1 as SNHLY and CDR2 as FYNNEI. V lost 5 bases to trimming and J lost 7 bases, with 17 bases between them. This CDR3 is built from 14 residues. The DNA of the CDR3 is TGTGCCAGCAGTCCTTTCCGGGACAAAATTGAAGCTTTCTTT. Protein sequence: CASSPFRDKIEAFF. The variable domain in full, with the rest retrieved from reference TRBV2 and TRBJ1-1, is EPEVTQTPSHQVTQMGQEVILRCVPISNHLYFYWYRQILGQKVEFLVSFYNNEISEKSEIFDDQFSVERPDGSNFTLKIRSTKLEDSAMYFCASSPFRDKIEAFFGQGTRLTVV.

The chain has TRBV5-3 and TRBJ1-5, with D perhaps matching TRBD1 (5 bases). TRBV5-3 is sorted into the ORF group, with uncertain function. Between the trimmed V and J ends, which lost 4 bases and 6 bases, there was a span of 17 bases. The CDR3 runs to 15 residues. CDR3 protein: CARSVLRRGGQPQHF. In nucleotides, the CDR3 is TGTGCCAGAAGCGTCCTTAGGAGGGGAGGTCAGCCCCAGCATTTT.

The chain has TRBV28 and TRBJ1-4; D call uncertain. This CDR3 contains 16 residues. V dropped 5 bases and J dropped 0 bases, with 13 bases sitting between them. Looked up from germline, CDR1 is MDHEN and CDR2 is SYDVKM. CDR3 sequence (DNA): TGTGCCAGCAGTCCTCACCATGACACAACTAATGAAAAACTGTTTTTT. It encodes CASSPHHDTTNEKLFF.

The J gene is TRBJ1-1, the V gene TRBV5-1, with 7 bases aligning to TRBD1. The length of the CDR3 is 19 residues. Germline V gene data show CDR1 as SGHRS and CDR2 as YFSETQ. V gave up 4 bases and J gave up 0 bases; unmatched junction bases: 18. The CDR3 coding sequence is TGCGCCAGCAGCCCAGACGCCCTAATTTCCGGGACAGTGAACACTGAAGCTTTCTTT. Its translation is CASSPDALISGTVNTEAFF.

The CDR3 sequence: CAIRSLAGGGGTDTQYF. The CDR3 nucleotides are TGTGCCATCAGGAGCCTAGCGGGGGGCGGGGGAACAGATACGCAGTATTTT. The chain links TRBV10-3 to TRBJ2-3, with 11 positions matching TRBD2. The germline gives CDR1 ENHRY, CDR2 SYGVKD. V lost 6 bases, J lost 3 bases, and 11 bases stayed unmatched. The CDR3 spans 17 residues.

The J gene is TRBJ1-3, the V gene TRBV11-3; the D gene is possibly TRBD1 (5 bases). CDR3 length: 13 amino acids. Per germline, CDR1 SGHNT and CDR2 YENEEA. The V end was cut by 1 base, the J end by 9 bases, with 10 bases between. The CDR3 DNA reads as TGTGCCAGCAGCTTAGGAGCCGGGGGCACCATATATTTT. Protein sequence: CASSLGAGGTIYF.

The DNA for the CDR3 is TGTGCCAGCACGAGGGGGAATCAGCCCCAGCATTTT. This codes for CASTRGNQPQHF. The genes are TRBV25-1 and TRBJ1-5, with a weak D call TRBD1 (6 bases). Trimming pared 7 bases from V and 4 bases from J, leaving 8 bases between. The germline gives CDR1 MGHDK, CDR2 SYGVNS. The CDR3 is made up of 12 amino acids.

The chain combines TRBV30 with TRBJ2-1; a possible D gene is TRBD2 (6 bases). Germline V lookup: CDR1 GTSNPN, CDR2 SVGIG (reference sequence). V lost 0 bases and J lost 10, with 7 bases in between. This CDR3 comprises 11 residues. This CDR3 reads CAWSVRGEQFF. Written as DNA, the CDR3 is TGTGCCTGGAGTGTACGGGGGGAGCAGTTCTTC.